Sequencing of this T cell receptor beta chain was carried out in a study of response to subunit inactivated influenza vaccine. This clonotype was picked up a small number of times. Its antigen is unidentified. CDR1 SGDLS and CDR2 YYNGEE come from the germline V gene. The CDR3 spans 16 residues. J gave up 5 bases and V 4 bases, and 9 bases lay outside the gene matches. Findings of the study overall: Authors suggested that a seasonal influenza vaccination recruits few new T cells each time.

TCRdb recomputed calls from the RT-PCR reads with MiXCR, one row per CDR3 protein. The data contain about 780,000 distinct CDR3 sequences, around 20% of them singletons. This sequence originates from a man aged 50 to 60 who received an inactivated influenza vaccine. The chain carries TRBV9 and TRBJ2-1, with TRBD2 matching 10 bases. The sample was PBMCs from blood, taken 5 days after vaccination. The CDR3 spells CASSTSGTSANNEQFF. In DNA form, the CDR3 reads TGTGCCAGCAGCACCTCCGGGACTAGCGCAAACAATGAGCAGTTCTTC.